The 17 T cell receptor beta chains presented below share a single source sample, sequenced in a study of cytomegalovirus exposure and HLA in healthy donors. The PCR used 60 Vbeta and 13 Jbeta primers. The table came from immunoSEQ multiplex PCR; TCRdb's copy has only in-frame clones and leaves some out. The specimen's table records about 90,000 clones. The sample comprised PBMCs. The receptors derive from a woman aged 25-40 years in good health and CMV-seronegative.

The CDR3 is CASSQRNRDTEAFF. In DNA, the CDR3 is TGCGCCAGCAGCCAGAGGAACAGGGACACTGAAGCTTTCTTT. V gene TRBV4-1 combines with J gene TRBJ1-1; maybe TRBD1 (6 bases). V dropped 3 bases and J dropped 3 bases, with 11 bases sitting between them. Germline-derived CDR1 and CDR2 are MGHRA and YSYEKL. The CDR3 has 14 amino acids.

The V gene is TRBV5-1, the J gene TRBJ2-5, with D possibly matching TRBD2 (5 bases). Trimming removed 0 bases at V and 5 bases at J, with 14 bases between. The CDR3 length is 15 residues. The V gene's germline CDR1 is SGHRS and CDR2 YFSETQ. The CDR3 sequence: CASSLGGAAWETQYF. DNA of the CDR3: TGCGCCAGCAGCTTGGGAGGAGCGGCATGGGAGACCCAGTACTTC.

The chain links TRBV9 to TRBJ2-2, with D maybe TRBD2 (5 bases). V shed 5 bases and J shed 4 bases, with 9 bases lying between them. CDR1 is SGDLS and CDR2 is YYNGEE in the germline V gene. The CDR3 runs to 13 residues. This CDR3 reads CASSVEATGELFF. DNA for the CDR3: TGTGCCAGCAGTGTGGAGGCCACCGGGGAGCTGTTTTTT.

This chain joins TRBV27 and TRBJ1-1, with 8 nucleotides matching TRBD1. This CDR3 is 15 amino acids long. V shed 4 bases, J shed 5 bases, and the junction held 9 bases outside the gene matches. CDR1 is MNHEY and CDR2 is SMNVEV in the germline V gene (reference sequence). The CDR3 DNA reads TGTGCCAGCAGTTCTATAGGGACAGGTGATACTGAAGCTTTCTTT. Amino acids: CASSSIGTGDTEAFF.

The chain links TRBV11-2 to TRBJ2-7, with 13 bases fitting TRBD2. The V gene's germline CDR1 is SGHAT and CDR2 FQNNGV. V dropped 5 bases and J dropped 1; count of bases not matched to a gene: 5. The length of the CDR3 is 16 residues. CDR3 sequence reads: CASSPKTSGGSYEQYF. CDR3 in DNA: TGTGCCAGCAGCCCGAAGACTAGCGGGGGGTCCTACGAGCAGTACTTC.

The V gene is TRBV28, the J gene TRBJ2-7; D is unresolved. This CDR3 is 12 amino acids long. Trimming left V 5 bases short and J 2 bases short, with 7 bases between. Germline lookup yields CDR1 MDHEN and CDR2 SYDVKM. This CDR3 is CASSRTPYEQYF. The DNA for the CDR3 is TGTGCCAGCAGTCGAACTCCCTACGAGCAGTACTTC.

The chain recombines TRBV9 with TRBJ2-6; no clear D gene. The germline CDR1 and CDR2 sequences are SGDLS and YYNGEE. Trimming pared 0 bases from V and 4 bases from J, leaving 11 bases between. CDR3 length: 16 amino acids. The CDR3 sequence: CASSVGPRFGANVLTF. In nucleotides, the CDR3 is TGTGCCAGCAGCGTAGGCCCCAGGTTCGGGGCCAACGTCCTGACTTTC.

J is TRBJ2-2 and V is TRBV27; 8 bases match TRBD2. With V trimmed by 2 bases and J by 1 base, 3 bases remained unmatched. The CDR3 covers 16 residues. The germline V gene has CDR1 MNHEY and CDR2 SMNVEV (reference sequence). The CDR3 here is CASSLKLAGNTGELFF. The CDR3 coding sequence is TGTGCCAGCAGTTTAAAGCTAGCGGGGAACACCGGGGAGCTGTTTTTT.

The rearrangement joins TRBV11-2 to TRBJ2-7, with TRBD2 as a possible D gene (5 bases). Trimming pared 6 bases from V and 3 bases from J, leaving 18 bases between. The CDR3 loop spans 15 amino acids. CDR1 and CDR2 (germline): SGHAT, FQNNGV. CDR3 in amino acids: CASRLGPGGYYEQYF. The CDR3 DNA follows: TGTGCCAGCAGACTCGGCCCCGGCGGGTACTACGAGCAGTACTTC.

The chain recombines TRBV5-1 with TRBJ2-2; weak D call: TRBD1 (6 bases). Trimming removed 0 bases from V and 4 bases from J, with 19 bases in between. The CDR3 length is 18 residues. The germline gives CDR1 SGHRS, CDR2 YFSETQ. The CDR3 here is CASSLEAGAQGGTGELFF. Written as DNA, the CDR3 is TGCGCCAGCAGCTTGGAGGCAGGGGCCCAGGGTGGCACCGGGGAGCTGTTTTTT.

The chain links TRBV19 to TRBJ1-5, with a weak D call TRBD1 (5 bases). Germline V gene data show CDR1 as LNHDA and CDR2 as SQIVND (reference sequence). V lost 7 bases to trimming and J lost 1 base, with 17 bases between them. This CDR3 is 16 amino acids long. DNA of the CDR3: TGTGCCAGTAAATTGGCAGGGCGATTAAGCAATCAGCCCCAGCATTTT. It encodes CASKLAGRLSNQPQHF.

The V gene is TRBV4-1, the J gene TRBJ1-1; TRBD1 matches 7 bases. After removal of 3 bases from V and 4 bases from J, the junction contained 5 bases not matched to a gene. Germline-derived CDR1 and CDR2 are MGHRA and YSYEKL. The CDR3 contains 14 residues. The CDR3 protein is CASSHAGTATEAFF. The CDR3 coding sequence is TGCGCCAGCAGCCATGCGGGGACAGCCACTGAAGCTTTCTTT.

CDR3 residues: CSAYRLGEQYF. In nucleotides, the CDR3 is TGCAGCGCGTACAGGCTCGGCGAGCAGTACTTC. The chain is built from TRBV29-1 and TRBJ2-7; the D gene is possibly TRBD1 (5 bases). Trimming shortened V by 7 bases and J by 6 bases, and 13 bases separated the two germline ends. The CDR3 totals 11 residues. Germline CDR1 SQVTM, CDR2 ANQGSEA.

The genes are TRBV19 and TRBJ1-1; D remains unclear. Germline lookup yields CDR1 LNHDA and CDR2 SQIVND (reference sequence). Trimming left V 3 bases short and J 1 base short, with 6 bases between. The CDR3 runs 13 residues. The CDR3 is CASSIYENTEAFF. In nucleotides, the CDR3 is TGTGCCAGTAGTATCTATGAGAACACTGAAGCTTTCTTT.

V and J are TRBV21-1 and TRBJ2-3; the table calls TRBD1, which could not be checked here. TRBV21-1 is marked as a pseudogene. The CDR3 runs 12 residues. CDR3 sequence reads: CASSSGTDTQYF. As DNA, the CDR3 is TGTGCCAGCAGCTCAGGAACAGATACGCAGTATTTT.

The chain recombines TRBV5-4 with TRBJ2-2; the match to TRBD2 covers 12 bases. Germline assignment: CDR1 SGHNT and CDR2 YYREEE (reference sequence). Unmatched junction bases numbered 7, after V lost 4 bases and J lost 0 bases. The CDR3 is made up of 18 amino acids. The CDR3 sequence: CASSRGLAGFTNTGELFF. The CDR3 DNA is TGTGCCAGCAGCCGAGGACTAGCGGGGTTCACGAACACCGGGGAGCTGTTTTTT.

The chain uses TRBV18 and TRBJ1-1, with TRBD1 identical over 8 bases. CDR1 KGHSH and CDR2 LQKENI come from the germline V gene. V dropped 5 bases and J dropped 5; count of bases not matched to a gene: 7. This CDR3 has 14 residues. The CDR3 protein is CASSTGQGETEAFF. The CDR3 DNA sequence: TGTGCCAGCTCAACAGGACAGGGAGAAACTGAAGCTTTCTTT.